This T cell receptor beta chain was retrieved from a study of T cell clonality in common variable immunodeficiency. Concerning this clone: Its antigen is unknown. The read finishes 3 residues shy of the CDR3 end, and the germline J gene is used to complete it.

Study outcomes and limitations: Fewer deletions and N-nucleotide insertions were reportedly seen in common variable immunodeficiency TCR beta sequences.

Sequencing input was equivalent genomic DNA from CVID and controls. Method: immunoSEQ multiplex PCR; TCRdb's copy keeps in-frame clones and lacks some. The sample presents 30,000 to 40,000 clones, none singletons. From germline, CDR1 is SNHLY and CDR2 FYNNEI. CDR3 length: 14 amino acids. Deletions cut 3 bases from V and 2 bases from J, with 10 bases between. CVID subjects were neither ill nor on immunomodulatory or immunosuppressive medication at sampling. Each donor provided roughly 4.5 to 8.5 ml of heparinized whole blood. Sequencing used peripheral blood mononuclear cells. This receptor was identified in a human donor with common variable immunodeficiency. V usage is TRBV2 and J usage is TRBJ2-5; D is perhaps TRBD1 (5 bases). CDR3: CASSDRTQQETQYF. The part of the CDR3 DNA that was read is TGTGCCAGCAGTGACCGGACACAGCAAGAGACC.